Below, one T cell receptor (beta chain) is given with its context. The sample belongs to a study of blood T cell repertoires in COVID-19. Across the study: The samples span acute and convalescent COVID-19 from the United States, Italy and Spain. In each case, the material was cDNA or gDNA derived from T cells, B-cell-depleted T cells, or PBMCs.

The CDR3 is made up of 17 amino acids. The trim removed 4 bases at V and 2 bases at J, leaving 7 bases unmatched. Germline CDR1 MGHRA, CDR2 YSYEKL. Per the authors' pipeline: The authors estimated nucleated cell counts from reference gene primer amplification. Assay: immunoSEQ multiplex PCR; the TCRdb copy retains only in-frame clones and omits some. The V and J calls and clone size come from that table; D and trimming were worked out from the DNA. Altogether tens of thousands of clones are present, approximately 90% being singletons, with the ten largest covering about 5%. V usage is TRBV4-1 and J usage is TRBJ2-6; 8 nucleotides agree with TRBD2. The sequenced material came from peripheral blood. The origin of this receptor is a woman aged 80 or older with active COVID-19. CDR3 bases: TGCGCCAGCAGCCCTAAGCCGGGAGGGGCTGGGGCCAACGTCCTGACTTTC. This codes for CASSPKPGGAGANVLTF.